The next 14 T cell receptor beta chains were all read from a single sample in a study of blood T cell repertoires in COVID-19. Generated by immunoSEQ multiplex PCR, the TCRdb table keeps only in-frame clones and is missing some. The table shows tens of thousands of clones, with approximately 77% occurring only once. The material sequenced was peripheral blood. These receptors all stem from a man aged 65-85 years with COVID-19, enrolled during active disease.

J is TRBJ2-7 and V is TRBV18, with D possibly matching TRBD2 (5 bases). CDR3 length: 12 residues. Deletions cut 5 bases from V and 4 bases from J, with 9 bases between. In germline, CDR1 is KGHSH, CDR2 LQKENI. The CDR3 DNA sequence: TGTGCCAGCTCAGGAAGCGGATACGAGCAGTACTTC. Its protein is CASSGSGYEQYF.

V usage is TRBV7-2 and J usage is TRBJ2-5; 7 positions match TRBD1. V lost 5 bases to trimming and J lost 5 bases; unmatched junction nucleotides: 5. This CDR3 spans 13 amino acids. Looked up from germline, CDR1 is SGHTA and CDR2 is FQGNSA. CDR3 region: CASSNRGGETQYF. DNA for the CDR3: TGTGCCAGCAGCAACAGGGGTGGCGAGACCCAGTACTTC.

The sample holds a few counts of this clone. CDR3 sequence reads: CASSFGVNQPQHF. CDR3 nucleotides: TGTGCCAGCAGCTTCGGTGTCAATCAGCCCCAGCATTTT. The chain couples TRBV11-2 to TRBJ1-5; D is undetermined. Per germline, CDR1 SGHAT and CDR2 FQNNGV. The CDR3 is made up of 13 amino acids. Trimming cost V 3 bases and J 3 bases, with 6 bases left between them.

This clone was found a few times. The chain carries TRBV3-1 (or the pseudogene TRBV3-2) and TRBJ2-2, with D maybe TRBD2 (6 bases). V was pared by 5 bases and J by 6 bases, with 19 bases between. The CDR3 is 16 residues long. Germline CDR1 LGHDT, CDR2 YNNKEL (reference sequence). The CDR3 DNA is TGTGCCAGCAGCTCATCTAGCGTTCTCCTTCCCGGGGAGCTGTTTTTT. Its protein product is CASSSSSVLLPGELFF.

V usage is TRBV3-1 (or the pseudogene TRBV3-2) and J usage is TRBJ2-2, with 8 bases fitting TRBD2. Germline V gene sequence: CDR1 LGHDT, CDR2 YNNKEL (reference sequence). Trimming at V came to 4 bases and at J to 5 bases, leaving 9 bases not matched to a gene. CDR3 length: 16 amino acids. The DNA of the CDR3 is TGTGCCAGCAGCCCCCGAGCGGGAGTAAATACCGGGGAGCTGTTTTTT. Its translation is CASSPRAGVNTGELFF.

The chain carries TRBV19 and TRBJ1-5; 8 nucleotides align to TRBD1. The CDR3 covers 16 residues. The trim removed 4 bases at V and 2 bases at J, leaving 7 bases unmatched. The germline V gene has CDR1 LNHDA and CDR2 SQIVND (reference sequence). The CDR3 here is CASSTLPTGGNQPQHF. The CDR3 region has the DNA TGTGCCAGTAGTACCTTACCGACAGGGGGCAATCAGCCCCAGCATTTT.

In this sample, this clone turned up a few times. This chain connects TRBV28 to TRBJ2-1; tentatively, D is TRBD2 (5 bases). V lost 4 bases and J 4 bases, leaving 17 bases between the germline ends. The CDR3 is 16 residues long. Germline V gene data show CDR1 as MDHEN and CDR2 as SYDVKM. CDR3 protein: CASSSPSGNLYNEQFF. Written as DNA, the CDR3 is TGTGCCAGCAGTTCCCCAAGCGGAAACCTATACAATGAGCAGTTCTTC.

The chain joins TRBV5-1 to TRBJ1-3, with no clear D. Germline V gives CDR1 SGHRS, CDR2 YFSETQ. The V gene lost 6 bases and the J gene lost 9 bases, with 16 bases spanning the gap. The CDR3 runs to 13 residues. CDR3 DNA: TGCGCCAGCAACAACCCGGGTGTGGGCACCATATATTTT. It is translated as CASNNPGVGTIYF.

The chain joins TRBV5-1 to TRBJ2-4; TRBD1 aligns across 7 bases. The ends lost 4 bases at V and 0 bases at J; junction bases unmatched: 16. Per germline, CDR1 SGHRS and CDR2 YFSETQ. The CDR3 has 19 amino acids. The CDR3 sequence is CASSPQPSTGREAKNIQYF. CDR3 sequence (DNA): TGCGCCAGCAGCCCACAGCCCTCGACAGGGAGAGAAGCCAAAAACATTCAGTACTTC.

This chain uses TRBV6-5 with TRBJ2-5; tentative D call: TRBD2 (5 bases). This CDR3 is 13 amino acids long. The V gene's germline CDR1 is MNHEY and CDR2 SVGAGI. Between the trimmed V and J ends, which lost 6 bases and 3 bases, there was a span of 11 bases. The CDR3 region is CASSSRGEETQYF. CDR3 sequence (DNA): TGTGCCAGCAGCTCTCGGGGAGAAGAGACCCAGTACTTC.

The chain carries TRBV18 and TRBJ1-1; possibly TRBD1 for D (6 bases). CDR3 length: 13 residues. V shed 4 bases and J shed 3 bases, with 9 bases lying between them. Germline V CDR1 and CDR2: KGHSH, LQKENI. The CDR3 loop reads CASSQGVDTEAFF. The DNA of the CDR3 is TGTGCCAGCTCACAGGGGGTGGACACTGAAGCTTTCTTT.

V and J are TRBV28 and TRBJ2-2; D might be TRBD1 (6 bases). V was cut by 6 bases and J by 4 bases, with 15 bases left in between. Germline assignment: CDR1 MDHEN and CDR2 SYDVKM. This CDR3 contains 15 residues. The DNA for the CDR3 is TGTGCCAGCAGAGAGAGGGGGAAGGTCACCGGGGAGCTGTTTTTT. Amino acid sequence: CASRERGKVTGELFF. The full variable domain, rest sourced from reference TRBV28 and TRBJ2-2, is DVKVTQSSRYLVKRTGEKVFLECVQDMDHENMFWYRQDPGLGLRLIYFSYDVKMKEKGDIPEGYSVSREKKERFSLILESASTNQTSMYLCASRERGKVTGELFFGEGSRLTVL.

The V and J genes are TRBV4-2 and TRBJ1-4, with D possibly matching TRBD1 (5 bases). Germline CDR1 and CDR2: LGHNA and YNFKEQ. The length of the CDR3 is 16 residues. Trimming took 5 bases from V and 0 from J, leaving 13 bases between them. The CDR3 nucleotides read TGTGCCAGCAGCTCCTCCGGGGGTGCAACTAATGAAAAACTGTTTTTT. Amino acid sequence: CASSSSGGATNEKLFF.

The chain carries TRBV19 and TRBJ1-3; D ambiguous. Per the germline V gene, CDR1 is LNHDA and CDR2 is SQIVND (reference sequence). CDR3 length: 13 amino acids. V lost 6 bases and J lost 1, with 7 bases in between. The CDR3 DNA follows: TGTGCCAGTAGGAAGCATTCTGGAAACACCATATATTTT. Translated, it gives CASRKHSGNTIYF.